The TCR beta chain described here comes from a study of cytomegalovirus exposure and HLA in healthy donors. Study observations and caveats: The investigators catalogued about 170 TCR beta chains as cytomegalovirus-associated. Sequencing probably produced one cluster of sequence variants that were highly shared.

About this clone itself: Its antigen is still unknown.

PCR primers comprised 60 Vbeta and 13 Jbeta primers. TCRdb keeps only in-frame clones here, not all; method: immunoSEQ multiplex PCR. Found here are 150,000 or so clones, 76% of them singletons; the top ten hold 0.7% to 0.85%. The CDR3 contains 15 residues. Trimming removed 4 bases from V and 5 bases from J; junction bases left unmatched: 6. The germline gives CDR1 LGHNA, CDR2 YSLEER. What was sequenced was PBMCs. The chain is built from TRBV4-3 and TRBJ2-2; 8 bases match TRBD2. The receptor was derived from a female donor in good health and CMV-seronegative. The CDR3 region has the DNA TGCGCCAGCAGCCCGCGGGGGGCGAGAACCGGGGAGCTGTTTTTT. Protein product: CASSPRGARTGELFF.